This T cell receptor (beta chain) is from a study of blood T cell repertoires in COVID-19. Overall study: Samples of COVID-19 (acute and convalescent) were obtained from the United States, Italy and Spain. T cells, B-cell-depleted T cells, or PBMCs provided the cDNA or gDNA that served as material.

The germline V and J ends were trimmed by 5 bases and 0 bases, with 7 bases remaining between them. In germline, CDR1 is LNHDA, CDR2 SQIVND (reference sequence). The CDR3 has 13 residues. Original analysis: Quantification of nucleated cells was approximated via reference gene primer amplification. Measured with immunoSEQ multiplex PCR; TCRdb has only the in-frame clones, and not every one. V and J calls plus clone size are reproduced from that table; the DNA served to infer D and trimming. Altogether about 230,000 clones are present, more than 65% being singletons, with the ten largest covering approximately 2.3%.

This chain connects TRBV19 to TRBJ1-1; no firm D call. This TCR was recovered from a man between 40 and 49 years old who had recovered from COVID-19. The sequencing input was peripheral blood. CDR3 DNA sequence: TGTGCCAGTAGTTCTGACATGAACACTGAAGCTTTCTTT. It specifies CASSSDMNTEAFF. The variable domain in full, completed from reference TRBV19 and TRBJ1-1, reads DGGITQSPKYLFRKEGQNVTLSCEQNLNHDAMYWYRQDPGQGLRLIYYSQIVNDFQKGDIAEGYSVSREKKESFPLTVTSAQKNPTAFYLCASSSDMNTEAFFGQGTRLTVV.